These 22 T cell receptor beta chains came from one sample sequenced in a study of CD8+CD57+ T cells in acquired aplastic anemia. The TCR beta profiling, which covered VDJ combination and CDR3 sequence, was carried out using genomic DNA as the template. TCRdb reprocessed the reads with MiXCR, giving one entry per CDR3 protein. This sample has tens of thousands of distinct CDR3 sequences, with roughly 70% found just once. CD8+CD57+ cell expansion had been shown by flow cytometry in patients chosen for sequencing. Sequenced: sorted CD4+, CD8+, or CD8+CD57+ T cells (not recorded which) from PBMCs. These receptors came from a human donor with aplastic anemia.

The V and J genes are TRBV25-1 and TRBJ1-6, with D maybe TRBD1 (5 bases). V shed 6 bases and J shed 11 bases, with 23 bases lying between them. CDR1 and CDR2 from the germline V gene are MGHDK and SYGVNS. This CDR3 comprises 16 residues. The CDR3 DNA reads TGTGCCAGCAGCACCACTAGCGGAGGGGTCTGGGCACCCCTCCACTTT. As protein: CASSTTSGGVWAPLHF.

The V call is TRBV20-1, the J call TRBJ2-7; no clear D gene. Deletions cut 5 bases from V and 3 bases from J, with 17 bases between. Germline CDR1 is DFQATT and CDR2 is SNEGSKA (reference sequence). The CDR3 loop spans 14 amino acids. This CDR3 reads CSALGLGLIYEQYF. In DNA form, the CDR3 reads TGCAGTGCTCTAGGGTTAGGCCTGATCTACGAGCAGTACTTC.

The chain employs TRBV20-1 and TRBJ1-1; no reliable D call. With 2 bases removed from V and 10 bases from J, the gap between germline ends came to 14 bases. Germline CDR1 is DFQATT and CDR2 is SNEGSKA (reference sequence). The CDR3 contains 12 residues. The CDR3 sequence is CSARSAGGSAFF. CDR3 sequence (DNA): TGCAGTGCTAGATCCGCAGGCGGCTCAGCTTTCTTT.

J is TRBJ1-2 and V is TRBV7-2; 10 bases line up with TRBD1. CDR3 size: 15 residues. With 4 bases clipped from V and 2 bases from J, the junction kept 4 bases outside the gene matches. Germline loops: CDR1 SGHTA, CDR2 FQGNSA. CDR3 nucleotides: TGTGCCAGCAGCTCGCGACAGGGGGCCAACTATGGCTACACCTTC. Protein: CASSSRQGANYGYTF.

This sequence joins TRBV19 and TRBJ1-5; D gene uncertain. From germline, CDR1 is LNHDA and CDR2 SQIVND (reference sequence). The CDR3 has 14 amino acids. V shed 3 bases and J shed 4 bases, with 10 bases lying between them. CDR3 sequence: CASSISRLNQPQHF. CDR3 DNA sequence: TGTGCCAGTAGTATTAGCAGGCTAAATCAGCCCCAGCATTTT.

The count of this clonotype is one. This chain uses TRBV2 with TRBJ2-5; D is unclear. Germline-derived CDR1 and CDR2 are SNHLY and FYNNEI. V was cut by 5 bases and J by 1 base, with 5 bases left in between. The length of the CDR3 is 12 residues. CDR3 sequence (DNA): TGTGCCAGCAGTATCGGCCAAGAGACCCAGTACTTC. This codes for CASSIGQETQYF.

The rearrangement joins TRBV29-1 to TRBJ1-1; 7 nucleotides agree with TRBD1. Germline V gives CDR1 SQVTM, CDR2 ANQGSEA. The CDR3 totals 12 residues. V lost 7 bases to trimming and J lost 6 bases; unmatched junction nucleotides: 8. In DNA, the CDR3 is TGCAGCGCCGAGAGGGGGCAGGCTGAAGCTTTCTTT. It specifies CSAERGQAEAFF.

This sequence joins TRBV10-3 and TRBJ2-2, with D possibly matching TRBD2 (6 bases). The CDR3 extends over 14 amino acids. Trimming pared 6 bases from V and 5 bases from J, leaving 13 bases between. Germline values: CDR1 ENHRY, CDR2 SYGVKD. The CDR3 region has the DNA TGTGCCATCAGCCCAGGGAGGTTGACCGGGGAGCTGTTTTTT. It encodes CAISPGRLTGELFF.

This chain connects TRBV10-3 to TRBJ2-2; D gene uncertain. The length of the CDR3 is 12 residues. The ends were cut back, 4 bases at V and 6 bases at J, with 6 bases in the middle. Per the germline V gene, CDR1 is ENHRY and CDR2 is SYGVKD. CDR3 sequence: CAISAWAGELFF. In DNA form, the CDR3 reads TGTGCCATCAGTGCCTGGGCCGGGGAGCTGTTTTTT.

This sequence joins TRBV15 and TRBJ2-7; D is tentatively TRBD1 or TRBD2 (6 bases each). V was trimmed by 1 base and J by 1 base, leaving 11 bases between them. From germline, CDR1 is LNHNV and CDR2 YYDKDF (reference sequence). The length of the CDR3 is 15 residues. CDR3 coding DNA: TGTGCCACCAGCAGAGGGGGGGCAGGGTCCTACGAGCAGTACTTC. This sequence encodes CATSRGGAGSYEQYF.

The chain links TRBV10-2 to TRBJ1-5, with D unclear. Trimming left V 4 bases short and J 6 bases short, with 13 bases between. CDR3 length equals 14 residues. The V gene's germline CDR1 is WSHSY and CDR2 SAAADI. CDR3 bases: TGCGCCAGCAGTGGGGTCGGAGAATCTCAGCCCCAGCATTTT. Translating gives CASSGVGESQPQHF.

This chain uses TRBV29-1 with TRBJ2-3; 10 bases are shared with TRBD1. There are 14 residues in the CDR3. V gave up 6 bases and J gave up 14 bases; unmatched junction bases: 17. The germline gives CDR1 SQVTM, CDR2 ANQGSEA. CDR3 bases: TGCAGCGTCACCGGGACAGGGGACGTGACTAGGATGTATTTT. Translating gives CSVTGTGDVTRMYF.

The chain couples TRBV7-9 to TRBJ1-2; D gene unclear. Between the trimmed V and J ends, which lost 5 bases and 4 bases, there was a span of 8 bases. Germline loops: CDR1 SEHNR, CDR2 FQNEAQ (reference sequence). CDR3 length equals 12 residues. The CDR3 DNA is TGTGCCAGCAGCGCCCGCCCCTATGGCTACACCTTC. Its protein is CASSARPYGYTF.

The chain links TRBV20-1 to TRBJ1-5; perhaps TRBD1 as D (5 bases). CDR1 is DFQATT, CDR2 SNEGSKA, per germline (reference sequence). The germline V and J ends were trimmed by 6 bases and 0 bases, with 15 bases remaining between them. CDR3 length: 15 amino acids. DNA of the CDR3: TGCAGTGCCGCGATGGGGCAGTATAGCAATCAGCCCCAGCATTTT. This gives the protein CSAAMGQYSNQPQHF.

The chain carries TRBV12-3 or TRBV12-4 and TRBJ2-2, with TRBD2 matching 14 bases. V was pared by 5 bases and J by 8 bases, with 10 bases of the junction left unmatched. The CDR3 length is 17 residues. The CDR3 protein is CASSAPRTSGRIGELFF. The CDR3 bases are TGTGCCAGCAGTGCTCCAAGGACTAGCGGGAGGATAGGGGAGCTGTTTTTT.

Here the CDR3 reads CASSRWTTDTQYF. CDR3 coding DNA: TGTGCCAGCAGCAGATGGACCACAGATACGCAGTATTTT. The rearrangement joins TRBV7-2 to TRBJ2-3; the D is unclear. The V end lost 5 bases, the J end lost 2 bases, and 8 bases lay between the germline ends. CDR1 is SGHTA and CDR2 is FQGNSA in the germline V gene. The CDR3 has 13 amino acids.

The V gene is TRBV29-1, the J gene TRBJ2-2, with D possibly being TRBD2 (5 bases). Germline CDR1 and CDR2: SQVTM and ANQGSEA. Trimming took 5 bases from V and 1 from J, leaving 5 bases between them. This CDR3 spans 12 amino acids. In DNA, the CDR3 is TGCAGCGTTCGGGGGAACACCGGGGAGCTGTTTTTT. Translation gives CSVRGNTGELFF.

The chain couples TRBV7-6 to TRBJ1-3; D gene unclear. From germline, CDR1 is SGHVS and CDR2 FNYEAQ. The CDR3 has 15 residues. V was pared by 4 bases and J by 4 bases, with 14 bases between. The CDR3 here is CASSSTVGYGNTIYF. The CDR3 nucleotides read TGTGCCAGCAGCTCAACAGTCGGGTACGGAAACACCATATATTTT. The entire variable domain, with the rest obtained from reference TRBV7-6 and TRBJ1-3, is as follows: GAGVSQSPRYKVTKRGQDVALRCDPISGHVSLYWYRQALGQGPEFLTYFNYEAQQDKSGLPNDRFSAERPEGSISTLTIQRTEQRDSAMYRCASSSTVGYGNTIYFGEGSWLTVV.

The CDR3: CASRWDVYSNQPQHF. The CDR3 coding sequence is TGTGCCAGCAGATGGGACGTTTATAGCAATCAGCCCCAGCATTTT. This chain connects TRBV7-9 to TRBJ1-5; D is perhaps TRBD1 (5 bases). The CDR3 runs 15 residues. Trimming stripped 6 bases from V and 0 bases from J, with 12 bases between. The V gene's germline CDR1 is SEHNR and CDR2 FQNEAQ (reference sequence).

The chain has TRBV11-1 and TRBJ2-1, with TRBD1 identical over 8 bases. After removal of 4 bases from V and 6 bases from J, the junction contained 5 bases not matched to a gene. The CDR3 is 14 residues long. Germline V gene lookup returns CDR1 SGHAT and CDR2 FQDESV (reference sequence). Here the CDR3 DNA reads TGTGCCAGCAGCTCCGGACAGGGAAGCAATGAGCAGTTCTTC. It encodes CASSSGQGSNEQFF.

To note about this clonotype: A read error may account for a junction end that differs from germline. V and J are TRBV7-2 and TRBJ2-6; weak D call: TRBD1 (6 bases). Per germline, CDR1 SGHTA and CDR2 FQGNSA. The CDR3 contains 13 residues. The CDR3 sequence: CASFGLGANVLTF. DNA for the CDR3: TGTGCCAGCTTTGGCTTGGGGGCTAACGTCCTGACTTTC.

The chain employs TRBV15 and TRBJ1-2, with a tentative D call TRBD1 (6 bases). CDR3 length equals 12 residues. Germline CDR1 is LNHNV and CDR2 is YYDKDF (reference sequence). The V end lost 1 base, the J end lost 7 bases, and 7 bases lay between the germline ends. CDR3: CATSRGGGGYTF. CDR3 DNA: TGTGCCACCAGCAGAGGAGGGGGTGGCTACACCTTC.